This TCR beta chain stems from a study of beta chain features in type 1 diabetes. What was sequenced were expressed TCRB transcripts, since all of the isolated RNA had been reverse transcribed. Measured with immunoSEQ multiplex PCR; TCRdb has only the in-frame clones, and not every one. Here the sample spans roughly 40,000 clones, 45% to 50% being singletons. With 3 bases clipped from V and 2 bases from J, the junction kept 6 bases outside the gene matches. This CDR3 spans 16 amino acids. CDR1 is SGHRS and CDR2 is YFSETQ in the germline V gene. Sorting based on CD45RO/CCR7/CD25/CD127/CD95/CD27 separated CD4+ naive, central memory, regulatory and stem cell-like memory cells.

The clonotype comes from a woman aged 18 to 35 in good health. This chain links TRBV5-1 with TRBJ2-5, with 11 bases that match TRBD2. Sequenced sample: central memory CD4+ T cells from blood. The CDR3 sequence is CASSSSSGGPQETQYF. DNA for the CDR3: TGCGCCAGCAGCTCATCTAGCGGGGGGCCGCAAGAGACCCAGTACTTC.